A selection of T cell receptor beta chains follows, all from one sample in a study of T cell responses to AZD1222 COVID-19 vaccine. Using immunoSEQ multiplex PCR, the repertoire was profiled, and TCRdb retains in-frame clones only, with some absent. Found here are roughly 150,000 clones, around nine tenths of them singletons; the top ten hold less than 4.5%. The sequencing used peripheral blood, collected on day 0 of AZD1222 vaccination. The receptor set was obtained from an adult in good health. The CDR3 runs from the conserved cysteine through the conserved F or W. The D gene is left open where the match is weak.

d_call	v_call	j_call	cdr3_aa	cdr3_nt
.	TRBV4-1	TRBJ1-2	CASSQDPYGYTF	TGCGCCAGCAGCCAAGATCCCTATGGCTACACCTTC
.	TRBV11-2	TRBJ1-2	CASSPSAGSWGYTF	TGTGCCAGCAGCCCGTCAGCAGGGAGTTGGGGCTACACCTTC
TRBD2	TRBV9	TRBJ2-4	CASSLRRTSGGVKELAKNIQYF	TGTGCCAGCAGTCTACGTAGGACTAGCGGGGGGGTGAAAGAATTAGCCAAAAACATTCAGTACTTC
.	TRBV4-3	TRBJ1-1	CASQDSNTEAFF	TGCGCGAGCCAGGATTCGAACACTGAAGCTTTCTTT
.	TRBV5-1	TRBJ2-7	CASSWGGQSSYEQYF	TGCGCCAGCAGCTGGGGAGGACAGAGCTCCTACGAGCAGTACTTC
.	TRBV5-1	TRBJ1-2	CASSPRDPRGYGYTF	TGCGCCAGCAGCCCCCGGGACCCCCGGGGCTATGGCTACACCTTC
.	TRBV6-5	TRBJ1-5	CASSRQGNQPQHF	TGTGCCAGCAGTCGTCAGGGAAATCAGCCCCAGCATTTT
.	TRBV20-1	TRBJ2-5	CSARSAETQYF	TGCAGTGCTAGAAGCGCGGAGACCCAGTACTTC
.	TRBV29-1	TRBJ2-7	CSVGSKGEQGSYEQYF	TGCAGCGTTGGAAGCAAGGGAGAGCAGGGCTCCTACGAGCAGTACTTC
TRBD1	TRBV19	TRBJ2-5	CASQPDRGLQETQYF	TGTGCCAGCCAGCCGGACAGGGGACTCCAAGAGACCCAGTACTTC